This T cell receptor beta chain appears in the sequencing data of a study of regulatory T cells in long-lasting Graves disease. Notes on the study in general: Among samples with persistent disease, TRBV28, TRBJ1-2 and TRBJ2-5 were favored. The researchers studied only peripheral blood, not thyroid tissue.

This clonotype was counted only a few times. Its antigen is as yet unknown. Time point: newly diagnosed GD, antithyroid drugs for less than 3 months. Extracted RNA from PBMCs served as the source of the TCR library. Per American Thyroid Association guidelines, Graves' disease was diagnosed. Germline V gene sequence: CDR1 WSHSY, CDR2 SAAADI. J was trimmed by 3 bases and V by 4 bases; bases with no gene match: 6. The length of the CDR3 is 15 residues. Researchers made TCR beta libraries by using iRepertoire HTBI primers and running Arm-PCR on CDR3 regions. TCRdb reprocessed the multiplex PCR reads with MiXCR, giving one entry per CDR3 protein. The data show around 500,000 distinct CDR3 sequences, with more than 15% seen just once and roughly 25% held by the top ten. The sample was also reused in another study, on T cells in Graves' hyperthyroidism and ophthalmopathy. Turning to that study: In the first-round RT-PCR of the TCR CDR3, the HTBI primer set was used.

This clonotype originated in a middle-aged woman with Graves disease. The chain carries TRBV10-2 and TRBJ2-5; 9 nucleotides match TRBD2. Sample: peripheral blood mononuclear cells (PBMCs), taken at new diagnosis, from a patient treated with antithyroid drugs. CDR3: CASSALAGLKETQYF. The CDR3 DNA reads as TGCGCCAGCAGTGCACTAGCGGGCCTTAAAGAGACCCAGTACTTC.